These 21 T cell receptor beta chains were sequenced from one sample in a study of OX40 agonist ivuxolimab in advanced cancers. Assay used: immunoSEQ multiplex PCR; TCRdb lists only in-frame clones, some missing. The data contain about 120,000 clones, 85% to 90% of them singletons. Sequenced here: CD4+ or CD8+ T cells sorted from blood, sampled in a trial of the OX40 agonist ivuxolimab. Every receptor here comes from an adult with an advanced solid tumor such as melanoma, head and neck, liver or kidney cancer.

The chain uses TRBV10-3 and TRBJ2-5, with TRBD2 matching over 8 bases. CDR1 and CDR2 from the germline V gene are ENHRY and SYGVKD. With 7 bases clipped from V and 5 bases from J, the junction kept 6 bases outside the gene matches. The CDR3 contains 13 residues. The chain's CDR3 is CAINWPSGETQYF. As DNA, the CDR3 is TGTGCCATCAACTGGCCTAGCGGGGAGACCCAGTACTTC.

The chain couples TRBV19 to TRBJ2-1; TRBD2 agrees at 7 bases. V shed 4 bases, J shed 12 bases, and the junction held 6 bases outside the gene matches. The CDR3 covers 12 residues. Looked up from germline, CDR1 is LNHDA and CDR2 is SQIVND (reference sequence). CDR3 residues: CASSSGGWGQFF. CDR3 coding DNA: TGTGCCAGTAGTAGCGGGGGATGGGGGCAGTTCTTC.

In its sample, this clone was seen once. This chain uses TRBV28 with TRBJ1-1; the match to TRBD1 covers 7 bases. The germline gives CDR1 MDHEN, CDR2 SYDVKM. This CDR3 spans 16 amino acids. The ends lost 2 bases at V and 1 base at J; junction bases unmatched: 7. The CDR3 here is CASSLIGGAGNTEAFF. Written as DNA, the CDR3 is TGTGCCAGCAGTTTAATAGGGGGCGCCGGGAACACTGAAGCTTTCTTT.

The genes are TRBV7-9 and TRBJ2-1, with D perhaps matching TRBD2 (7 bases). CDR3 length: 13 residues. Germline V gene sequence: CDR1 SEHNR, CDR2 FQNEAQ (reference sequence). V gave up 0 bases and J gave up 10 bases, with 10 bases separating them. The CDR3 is CASSLAGGPEQFF. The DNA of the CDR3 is TGTGCCAGCAGCTTAGCGGGGGGGCCCGAGCAGTTCTTC.

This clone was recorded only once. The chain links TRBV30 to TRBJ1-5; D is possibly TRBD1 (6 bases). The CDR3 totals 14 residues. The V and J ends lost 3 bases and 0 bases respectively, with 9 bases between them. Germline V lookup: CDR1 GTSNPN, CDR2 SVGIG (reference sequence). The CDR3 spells CAWRGGTSNQPQHF. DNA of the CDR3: TGTGCCTGGAGAGGGGGGACTAGCAATCAGCCCCAGCATTTT. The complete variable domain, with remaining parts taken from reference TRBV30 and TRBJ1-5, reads SQTIHQWPATLVQPVGSPLSLECTVEGTSNPNLYWYRQAAGRGLQLLFYSVGIGQISSEVPQNLSASRPQDRQFILSSKKLLLSDSGFYLCAWRGGTSNQPQHFGDGTRLSIL.

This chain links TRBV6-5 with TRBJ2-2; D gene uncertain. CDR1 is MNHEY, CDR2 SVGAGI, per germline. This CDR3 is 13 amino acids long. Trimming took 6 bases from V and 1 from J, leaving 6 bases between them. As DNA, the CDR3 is TGTGCCAGCAGCCGACTGAACACCGGGGAGCTGTTTTTT. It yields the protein CASSRLNTGELFF.

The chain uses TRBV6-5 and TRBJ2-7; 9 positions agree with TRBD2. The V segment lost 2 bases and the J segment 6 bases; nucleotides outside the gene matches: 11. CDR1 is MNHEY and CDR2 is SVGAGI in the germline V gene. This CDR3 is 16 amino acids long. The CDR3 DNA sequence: TGTGCCAGCAGTTACCCGTCGGAGCGGGGGGTCTTCGAGCAGTACTTC. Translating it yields CASSYPSERGVFEQYF.

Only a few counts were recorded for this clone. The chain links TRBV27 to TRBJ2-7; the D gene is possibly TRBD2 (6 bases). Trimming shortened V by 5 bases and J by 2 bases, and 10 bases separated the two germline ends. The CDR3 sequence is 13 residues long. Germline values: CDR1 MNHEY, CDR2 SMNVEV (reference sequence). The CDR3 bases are TGTGCCAGCAGTAGGACGGGGGCCTACGAGCAGTACTTC. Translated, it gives CASSRTGAYEQYF.

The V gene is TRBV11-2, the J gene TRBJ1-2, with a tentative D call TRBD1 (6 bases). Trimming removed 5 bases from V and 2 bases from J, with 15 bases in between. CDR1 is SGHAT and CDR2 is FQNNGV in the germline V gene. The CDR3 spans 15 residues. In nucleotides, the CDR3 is TGTGCCAGCAGCCAACGGGGGGCAGGGAACTATGGCTACACCTTC. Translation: CASSQRGAGNYGYTF.

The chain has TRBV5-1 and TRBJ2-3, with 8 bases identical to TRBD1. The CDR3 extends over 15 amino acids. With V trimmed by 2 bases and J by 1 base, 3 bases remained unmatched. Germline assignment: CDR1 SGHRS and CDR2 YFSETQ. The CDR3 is CASSLPGQGTDTQYF. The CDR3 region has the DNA TGCGCCAGCAGCTTACCGGGACAGGGCACAGATACGCAGTATTTT.

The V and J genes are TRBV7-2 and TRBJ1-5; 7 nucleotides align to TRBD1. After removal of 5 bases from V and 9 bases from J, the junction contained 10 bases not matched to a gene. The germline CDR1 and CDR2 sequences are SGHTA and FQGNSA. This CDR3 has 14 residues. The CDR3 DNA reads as TGTGCCAGCAGCCGACAGGGTCCGAGCGGGCCCCAGCATTTT. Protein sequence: CASSRQGPSGPQHF.

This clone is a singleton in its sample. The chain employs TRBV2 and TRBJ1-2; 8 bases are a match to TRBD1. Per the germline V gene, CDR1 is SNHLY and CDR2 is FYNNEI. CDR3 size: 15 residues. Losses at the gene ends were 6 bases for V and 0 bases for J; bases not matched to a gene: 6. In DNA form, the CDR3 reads TGTGCCAGCAGCCGAGACAGGGGCGCTAACTATGGCTACACCTTC. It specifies CASSRDRGANYGYTF.

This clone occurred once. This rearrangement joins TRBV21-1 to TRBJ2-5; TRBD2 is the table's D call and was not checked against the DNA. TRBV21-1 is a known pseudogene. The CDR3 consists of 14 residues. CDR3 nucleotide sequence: TGTGCCAGCAGCAAAGCGGAGGGCTCGGAGACCCAGTACTTC. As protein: CASSKAEGSETQYF.

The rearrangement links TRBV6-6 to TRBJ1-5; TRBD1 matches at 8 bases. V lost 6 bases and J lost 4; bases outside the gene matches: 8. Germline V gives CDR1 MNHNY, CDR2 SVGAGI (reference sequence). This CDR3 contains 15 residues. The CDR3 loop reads CASRVLGQGNQPQHF. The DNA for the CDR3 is TGTGCCAGCAGAGTCCTAGGACAGGGAAATCAGCCCCAGCATTTT.

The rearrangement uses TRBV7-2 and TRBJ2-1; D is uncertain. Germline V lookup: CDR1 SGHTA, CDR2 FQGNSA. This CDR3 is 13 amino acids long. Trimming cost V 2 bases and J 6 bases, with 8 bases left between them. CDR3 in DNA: TGTGCCAGCAGCTTAATGGTAGGCAATGAGCAGTTCTTC. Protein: CASSLMVGNEQFF.

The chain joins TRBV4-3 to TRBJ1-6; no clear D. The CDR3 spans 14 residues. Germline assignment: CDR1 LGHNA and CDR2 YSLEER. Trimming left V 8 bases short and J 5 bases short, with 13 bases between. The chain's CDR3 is CASADGSHNSPLHF. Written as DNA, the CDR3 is TGCGCCAGCGCAGACGGGAGTCATAATTCACCCCTCCACTTT.

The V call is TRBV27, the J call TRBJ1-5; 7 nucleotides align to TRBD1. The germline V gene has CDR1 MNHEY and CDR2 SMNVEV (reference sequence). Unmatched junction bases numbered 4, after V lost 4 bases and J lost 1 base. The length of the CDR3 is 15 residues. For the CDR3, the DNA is TGTGCCAGCAGTTCGGGACAGAGAAGCAATCAGCCCCAGCATTTT. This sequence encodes CASSSGQRSNQPQHF.

The CDR3 bases are TGCAGCGTCTGGGGTGGCGCGGTAGGTGGCTACACCTTC. It is translated as CSVWGGAVGGYTF. The chain couples TRBV29-1 to TRBJ1-2, with D uncertain. V was cut by 6 bases and J by 7 bases, with 18 bases left in between. Germline V lookup: CDR1 SQVTM, CDR2 ANQGSEA. This CDR3 contains 13 residues. The full variable domain, rest sourced from reference TRBV29-1 and TRBJ1-2, is SAVISQKPSRDICQRGTSLTIQCQVDSQVTMMFWYRQQPGQSLTLIATANQGSEATYESGFVIDKFPISRPNLTFSTLTVSNMSPEDSSIYLCSVWGGAVGGYTFGSGTRLTVV.

CDR3 sequence: CASSLGLGETQYF. CDR3 bases: TGCGCCAGCAGCTTGGGGCTGGGGGAGACCCAGTACTTC. This chain connects TRBV5-1 to TRBJ2-5; no clear D gene. V shed 0 bases and J shed 5 bases, with 8 bases lying between them. The CDR3 has 13 amino acids. The germline gives CDR1 SGHRS, CDR2 YFSETQ.

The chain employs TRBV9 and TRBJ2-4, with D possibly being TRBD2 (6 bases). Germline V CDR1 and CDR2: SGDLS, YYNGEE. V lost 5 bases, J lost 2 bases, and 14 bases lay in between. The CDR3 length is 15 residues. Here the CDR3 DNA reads TGTGCCAGCAGTCCATTCCGGGACTCCAAAAACATTCAGTACTTC. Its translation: CASSPFRDSKNIQYF.

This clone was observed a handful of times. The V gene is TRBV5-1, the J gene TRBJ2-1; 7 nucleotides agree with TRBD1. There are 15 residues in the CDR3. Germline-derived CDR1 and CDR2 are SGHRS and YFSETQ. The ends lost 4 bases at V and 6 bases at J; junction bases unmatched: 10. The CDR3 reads CASSEGTAGGNEQFF. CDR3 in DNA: TGCGCCAGCAGCGAAGGGACAGCAGGCGGCAATGAGCAGTTCTTC. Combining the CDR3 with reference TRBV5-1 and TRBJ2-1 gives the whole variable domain KAGVTQTPRYLIKTRGQQVTLSCSPISGHRSVSWYQQTPGQGLQFLFEYFSETQRNKGNFPGRFSGRQFSNSRSEMNVSTLELGDSALYLCASSEGTAGGNEQFFGPGTRLTVL.